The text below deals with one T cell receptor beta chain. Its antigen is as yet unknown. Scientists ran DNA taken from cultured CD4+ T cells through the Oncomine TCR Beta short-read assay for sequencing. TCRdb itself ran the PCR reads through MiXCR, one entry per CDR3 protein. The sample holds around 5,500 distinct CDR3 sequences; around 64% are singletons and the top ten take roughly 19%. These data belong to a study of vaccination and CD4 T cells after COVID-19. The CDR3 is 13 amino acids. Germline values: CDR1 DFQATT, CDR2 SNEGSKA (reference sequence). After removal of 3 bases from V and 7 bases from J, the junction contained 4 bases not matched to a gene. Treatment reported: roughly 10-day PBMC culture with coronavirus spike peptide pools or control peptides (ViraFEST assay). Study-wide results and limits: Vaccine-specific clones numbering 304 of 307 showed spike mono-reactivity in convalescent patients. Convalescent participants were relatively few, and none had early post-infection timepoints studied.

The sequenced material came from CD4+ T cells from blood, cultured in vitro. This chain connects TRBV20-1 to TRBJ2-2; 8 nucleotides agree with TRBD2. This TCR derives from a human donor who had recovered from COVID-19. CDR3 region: CSASGRANGELFF. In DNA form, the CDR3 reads TGCAGTGCTAGCGGGAGGGCTAACGGGGAGCTGTTTTTT.